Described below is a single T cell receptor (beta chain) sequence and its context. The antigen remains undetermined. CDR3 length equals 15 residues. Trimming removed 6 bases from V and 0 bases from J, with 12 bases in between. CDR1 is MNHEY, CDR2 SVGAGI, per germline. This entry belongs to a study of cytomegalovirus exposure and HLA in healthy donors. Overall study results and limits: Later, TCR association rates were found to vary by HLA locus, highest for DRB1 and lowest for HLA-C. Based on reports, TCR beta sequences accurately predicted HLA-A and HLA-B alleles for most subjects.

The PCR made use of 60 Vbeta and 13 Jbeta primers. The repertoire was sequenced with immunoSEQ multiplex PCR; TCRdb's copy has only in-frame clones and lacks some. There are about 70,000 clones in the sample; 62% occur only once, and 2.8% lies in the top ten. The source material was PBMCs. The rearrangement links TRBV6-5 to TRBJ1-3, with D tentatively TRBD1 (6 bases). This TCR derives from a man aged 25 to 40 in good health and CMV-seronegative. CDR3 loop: CASSPTGDSGNTIYF. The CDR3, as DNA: TGTGCCAGCAGCCCGACAGGAGACTCTGGAAACACCATATATTTT.